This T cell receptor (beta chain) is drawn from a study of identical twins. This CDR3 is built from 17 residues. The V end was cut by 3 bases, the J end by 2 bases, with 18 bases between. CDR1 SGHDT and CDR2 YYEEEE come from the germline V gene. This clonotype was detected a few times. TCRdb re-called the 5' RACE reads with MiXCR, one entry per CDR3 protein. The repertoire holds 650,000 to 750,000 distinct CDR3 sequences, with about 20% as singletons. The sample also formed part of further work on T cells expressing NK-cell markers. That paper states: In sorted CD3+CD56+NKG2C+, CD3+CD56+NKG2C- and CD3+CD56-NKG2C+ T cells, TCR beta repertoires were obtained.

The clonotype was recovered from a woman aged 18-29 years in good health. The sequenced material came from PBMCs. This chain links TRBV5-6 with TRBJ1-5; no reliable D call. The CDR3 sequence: CASSYPAGRAGNQPQHF. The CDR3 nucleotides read TGTGCCAGCAGCTACCCGGCGGGTAGGGCGGGCAATCAGCCCCAGCATTTT.